This T cell receptor (beta chain) was observed in a study of T cell responses to AZD1222 COVID-19 vaccine. Overall study results and limits: The study found vaccine-associated CD4 TCRs spanning spike, dominant at 160-218 and 743-854.

Sequencing was performed with immunoSEQ multiplex PCR; in TCRdb, only in-frame clones are kept and a portion is missing. The table has 95,000 to 110,000 clones, roughly nine tenths seen once. As regards this clone: What it recognizes is unknown.

This sequence was found in an adult who received the MenACWY meningococcal vaccine as a control. The sequencing here drew on peripheral blood, taken 28 days after the second dose of the MenACWY control vaccine.

CDR3 region: CAWSGGRPIPGTQYF. CDR3 in DNA: TGTGCCTGGAGTGGGGGACGGCCCATCCCGGGGACCCAGTACTTC. The V call is TRBV30, the J call TRBJ2-5, with D perhaps being TRBD1 or TRBD2 (5 bases each). The CDR3 has 15 residues. The germline V and J ends were trimmed by 1 base and 7 bases, with 19 bases remaining between them. In germline, CDR1 is GTSNPN, CDR2 SVGIG (reference sequence).